The 14 T cell receptor beta chains listed next were all sequenced from one sample in a study of PD-1 blockade in classical Hodgkin lymphoma. Each patient relapsed following autologous stem cell transplantation, and prior brentuximab vedotin exposure differed. The repertoire was sequenced with immunoSEQ multiplex PCR; TCRdb's copy has only in-frame clones and lacks some. The data show approximately 13,000 clones, 81% seen once. This material consisted of peripheral blood mononuclear cells (PBMCs), taken at baseline. The receptors derive from a human donor with classical Hodgkin lymphoma.

The J gene is TRBJ2-1, the V gene TRBV4-3; either TRBD1 or TRBD2 may supply D (5 bases each). Germline V gene lookup returns CDR1 LGHNA and CDR2 YSLEER. The CDR3 is 16 amino acids. V was shortened by 0 bases and J by 6 bases, with 15 bases between the two germline ends. This CDR3 is CASSQEWGTTTNEQFF. Here the CDR3 DNA reads TGCGCCAGCAGCCAAGAATGGGGGACGACGACCAATGAGCAGTTCTTC.

This chain joins TRBV25-1 and TRBJ2-1; weak D call: TRBD1 (5 bases). CDR3 length: 16 residues. Deletions cut 0 bases from V and 9 bases from J, with 18 bases between. CDR1 is MGHDK, CDR2 SYGVNS, per germline. The CDR3 DNA reads TGTGCCAGCAGTGAATACAGGGTCATTCAAAGGGGTGAGCAGTTCTTC. It yields the protein CASSEYRVIQRGEQFF.

This clone was counted once. This chain connects TRBV5-1 to TRBJ1-2; TRBD1 matches 8 bases. The V and J ends lost 4 bases and 2 bases, in that order; junction bases with no gene match: 7. The CDR3 totals 15 residues. Germline CDR1 is SGHRS and CDR2 is YFSETQ. The CDR3 DNA reads as TGCGCCAGCAGCCCATGGACAGGGTCCAACTATGGCTACACCTTC. Translated, it gives CASSPWTGSNYGYTF.

This chain joins TRBV19 and TRBJ2-5; no reliable D call. Germline V gives CDR1 LNHDA, CDR2 SQIVND (reference sequence). Deletions cut 5 bases from V and 4 bases from J, with 8 bases between. CDR3 length equals 12 residues. CDR3 coding DNA: TGTGCCAGTAGTCATCCTGGAGAGACCCAGTACTTC. This gives the protein CASSHPGETQYF.

This clone is medium-sized. The sample carries other DNA sequences with the same CDR3. The chain employs TRBV19 and TRBJ1-5, with 9 bases identical to TRBD1. The CDR3 sequence is 16 residues long. V lost 7 bases to trimming and J lost 1 base; unmatched junction nucleotides: 8. Germline CDR1 LNHDA, CDR2 SQIVND (reference sequence). CDR3 sequence reads: CASTPGQGRSNQPQHF. The CDR3 DNA is TGTGCCAGTACCCCGGGACAGGGTAGGAGCAATCAGCCCCAGCATTTT.

The rearrangement joins TRBV29-1 to TRBJ2-2; 10 bases are shared with TRBD2. V was pared by 5 bases and J by 8 bases, with 8 bases of the junction left unmatched. CDR1 is SQVTM and CDR2 is ANQGSEA in the germline V gene. The CDR3 contains 14 residues. CDR3: CSVRTGTSDGELFF. Here the CDR3 DNA reads TGCAGCGTTCGGACCGGGACTAGCGATGGGGAGCTGTTTTTT.

The gene calls are TRBV7-9 and TRBJ2-2; TRBD2 agrees at 8 bases. The CDR3 length is 18 residues. The V gene's germline CDR1 is SEHNR and CDR2 FQNEAQ (reference sequence). J was trimmed by 5 bases and V by 4 bases; bases with no gene match: 15. The CDR3 here is CASSYGGRGGIVTGELFF. The CDR3 DNA is TGTGCCAGCAGCTACGGAGGTCGGGGGGGCATAGTGACCGGGGAGCTGTTTTTT.

The V gene is TRBV12-2, the J gene TRBJ2-1. TRBV12-2 is recorded as a pseudogene. There are 19 residues in the CDR3. In nucleotides, the CDR3 is TGTGCAAGTCGCTCCCCTTCCTTGACCGAGAAACCCTGTAGCAATGAGCAGTTCTTC. This translates into CASRSPSLTEKPCSNEQFF.

The gene calls are TRBV7-9 and TRBJ2-3; a weak D match, TRBD1 (5 bases). CDR1 is SEHNR, CDR2 FQNEAQ, per germline (reference sequence). Trimming took off 3 bases at V and 2 bases at J, with 9 bases between the two ends. The CDR3 consists of 14 residues. The CDR3 region is CASSFDRDTDTQYF. CDR3 sequence (DNA): TGTGCCAGCAGCTTCGACAGAGACACAGATACGCAGTATTTT.

V is TRBV5-1 and J is TRBJ2-2; no reliable D call. V lost 3 bases, J lost 6 bases, and 6 bases lay in between. The V gene's germline CDR1 is SGHRS and CDR2 YFSETQ. CDR3 size: 12 residues. This chain's CDR3 is CASSSGAGELFF. The CDR3 nucleotides read TGCGCCAGCAGCTCAGGTGCCGGGGAGCTGTTTTTT.

The gene calls are TRBV7-2 and TRBJ2-5, with TRBD2 matching over 10 bases. The trim removed 4 bases at V and 7 bases at J, leaving 12 bases unmatched. CDR1 and CDR2 from the germline V gene are SGHTA and FQGNSA. This CDR3 is 16 amino acids long. The CDR3 region is CASSSGLAGAWGTQYF. Written as DNA, the CDR3 is TGTGCCAGCAGCTCCGGCCTAGCGGGGGCGTGGGGGACCCAGTACTTC.

This clone turned up a few times. V gene TRBV5-4 combines with J gene TRBJ1-6; 7 bases match TRBD1. The CDR3 contains 15 residues. Germline CDR1 reads SGHNT; CDR2 reads YYREEE (reference sequence). Germline trimming cut 0 bases from V and 8 bases from J; bases unmatched to any gene: 5. The CDR3 region is CASSLEGQPDSPLHF. The DNA of the CDR3 is TGTGCCAGCAGCTTGGAGGGACAGCCAGATTCACCCCTCCACTTT.

The chain is built from TRBV28 and TRBJ2-2; D not resolved. From germline, CDR1 is MDHEN and CDR2 SYDVKM. This CDR3 comprises 13 residues. V lost 10 bases and J 3 bases, leaving 12 bases between the germline ends. The CDR3 reads CATPAMDTGELFF. CDR3 nucleotides: TGTGCCACCCCCGCCATGGACACCGGGGAGCTGTTTTTT.

This clone has more than one count but fewer than ten. J is TRBJ1-1 and V is TRBV14; the D is unclear. The CDR3 length is 15 residues. Germline values: CDR1 SGHDN, CDR2 FVKESK. Trimming removed 3 bases from V and 2 bases from J, with 13 bases in between. The CDR3 here is CASSHGPTLNTEAFF. CDR3 DNA: TGTGCCAGCAGCCACGGACCTACACTTAACACTGAAGCTTTCTTT.